The 20 T cell receptor beta chains given below trace back to one sample, sequenced in a study of cytomegalovirus exposure and HLA in healthy donors. The protocol was immunoSEQ multiplex PCR, while the TCRdb copy is restricted to in-frame clones and leaves out a portion. This table holds 70,000 to 75,000 clones, around 94% found once. The sequenced sample consisted of PBMCs. The origin of the receptors is a woman younger than 30 in good health and CMV-seropositive.

The chain has TRBV7-2 and TRBJ2-3, with 7 bases that match TRBD2. V dropped 4 bases and J dropped 6; count of bases not matched to a gene: 19. This CDR3 contains 18 residues. Per germline, CDR1 SGHTA and CDR2 FQGNSA. The CDR3 here is CASSSAPVAGVVADTQYF. CDR3 DNA: TGTGCCAGCAGCTCAGCCCCGGTGGCGGGAGTCGTCGCGGATACGCAGTATTTT.

The J gene is TRBJ2-4, the V gene TRBV4-2, with TRBD1 matching over 11 bases. Trimming removed 0 bases from V and 6 bases from J; junction bases left unmatched: 7. Germline V CDR1 and CDR2: LGHNA, YNFKEQ. The CDR3 has 17 residues. The CDR3 nucleotides read TGTGCCAGCAGCCAAGACTGGACAGGGGGCCGAGGAAACATTCAGTACTTC. Its translation: CASSQDWTGGRGNIQYF.

The chain combines TRBV18 with TRBJ2-5, with TRBD2 matching over 11 bases. CDR1 and CDR2 (germline): KGHSH, LQKENI. Unmatched junction bases numbered 21, after V lost 0 bases and J lost 6 bases. The CDR3 is 21 amino acids. CDR3 region: CASSPPVVGTSGGFIMKTQYF. In nucleotides, the CDR3 is TGTGCCAGCTCACCACCGGTGGTTGGTACTAGCGGGGGCTTTATTATGAAGACCCAGTACTTC.

The chain couples TRBV19 to TRBJ2-1; the match to TRBD2 covers 11 bases. Germline loops: CDR1 LNHDA, CDR2 SQIVND (reference sequence). V lost 3 bases, J lost 5 bases, and 6 bases stayed unmatched. The CDR3 length is 16 residues. CDR3 nucleotides: TGTGCCAGTAGTATCCGACTAGCGGGGTTAAACAATGAGCAGTTCTTC. This translates into CASSIRLAGLNNEQFF.

The V and J genes are TRBV2 and TRBJ1-2; D ambiguous. V lost 5 bases to trimming and J lost 0 bases, with 10 bases between them. CDR1 is SNHLY and CDR2 is FYNNEI in the germline V gene. CDR3 length: 14 amino acids. CDR3: CASSTDISNYGYTF. For the CDR3, the DNA is TGTGCCAGCAGTACCGACATATCTAACTATGGCTACACCTTC.

V usage is TRBV25-1 and J usage is TRBJ2-1; D possibly corresponds to TRBD2 (6 bases). Germline V gene lookup returns CDR1 MGHDK and CDR2 SYGVNS. V was pared by 5 bases and J by 0 bases, with 8 bases between. The CDR3 runs 14 residues. As DNA, the CDR3 is TGTGCCAGCAGTAGGAGGGCCTCCTACAATGAGCAGTTCTTC. This translates into CASSRRASYNEQFF. Drawing the rest from reference TRBV25-1 and TRBJ2-1, the complete variable domain is EADIYQTPRYLVIGTGKKITLECSQTMGHDKMYWYQQDPGMELHLIHYSYGVNSTEKGDLSSESTVSRIRTEHFPLTLESARPSHTSQYLCASSRRASYNEQFFGPGTRLTVL.

This chain joins TRBV5-1 and TRBJ2-3; D perhaps matches TRBD2 (5 bases). Trimming stripped 0 bases from V and 4 bases from J, with 15 bases between. The CDR3 has 16 residues. Germline loops: CDR1 SGHRS, CDR2 YFSETQ. The DNA for the CDR3 is TGCGCCAGCAGCTTGGTCCCACAGCGGCAGGCAGATACGCAGTATTTT. Its protein is CASSLVPQRQADTQYF.

J is TRBJ1-1 and V is TRBV28; D is unresolved. Germline-derived CDR1 and CDR2 are MDHEN and SYDVKM. The CDR3 has 14 amino acids. Trimming left V 5 bases short and J 1 base short, with 11 bases between. In nucleotides, the CDR3 is TGTGCCAGCAGTAACTTATACGGGAACACTGAAGCTTTCTTT. It specifies CASSNLYGNTEAFF.

The chain links TRBV28 to TRBJ1-2; the match to TRBD1 covers 10 bases. V was pared by 9 bases and J by 3 bases, with 4 bases of the junction left unmatched. CDR1 MDHEN and CDR2 SYDVKM come from the germline V gene. CDR3 length: 13 residues. CDR3: CASRQGAYYGYTF. In DNA, the CDR3 is TGTGCCAGTCGACAGGGGGCTTACTATGGCTACACCTTC.

This clone has just one count. The chain joins TRBV2 to TRBJ2-7; TRBD1 matches at 7 bases. Germline CDR1 and CDR2: SNHLY and FYNNEI. This CDR3 is built from 15 residues. V was pared by 7 bases and J by 0 bases, with 9 bases of the junction left unmatched. Here the CDR3 reads CASNLRDRASYEQYF. The CDR3 coding sequence is TGTGCCAGCAACCTCCGAGACAGGGCCTCCTACGAGCAGTACTTC.

As to this clone: The junction departs from germline at one end; a sequencing error may be responsible. The CDR3 is CASSLGSSGREVDEQYF. The CDR3 DNA follows: TGTGCCAGCAGTTTAGGTTCTAGCGGGAGAGAGGTAGACGAGCAGTACTTC. This chain uses TRBV7-9 with TRBJ2-7, with TRBD2 identical over 10 bases. The CDR3 spans 17 residues. Germline lookup yields CDR1 SEHNR and CDR2 FQNEAQ (reference sequence).

V and J are TRBV18 and TRBJ2-5, with a possible D match to TRBD1 (6 bases). The germline V gene encodes CDR1 KGHSH and CDR2 LQKENI. The CDR3 totals 13 residues. The V gene lost 6 bases and the J gene lost 6 bases, with 14 bases spanning the gap. As DNA, the CDR3 is TGTGCCAGCTCGCCCGAGGGGGTAAAGACCCAGTACTTC. Translation: CASSPEGVKTQYF.

This rearrangement joins TRBV2 to TRBJ2-2; D gene unclear. The CDR3 is 16 amino acids. The V gene lost 8 bases and the J gene lost 5 bases, with 21 bases spanning the gap. Germline loops: CDR1 SNHLY, CDR2 FYNNEI. CDR3 coding DNA: TGTGCCAGCGAGTACGGAGACTCCCATAGTACCGGGGAGCTGTTTTTT. Residues: CASEYGDSHSTGELFF.

CDR3 residues: CASGQGVSTNEKLFF. The CDR3 DNA follows: TGTGCCAGCGGACAGGGGGTATCAACTAATGAAAAACTGTTTTTT. The chain is built from TRBV7-9 and TRBJ1-4; 10 nucleotides agree with TRBD1. Germline CDR1 SEHNR, CDR2 FQNEAQ (reference sequence). The CDR3 is made up of 15 amino acids. Losses at the gene ends were 8 bases for V and 0 bases for J; bases not matched to a gene: 3.

The chain links TRBV4-2 to TRBJ2-7; D not resolved. V lost 0 bases, J lost 7 bases, and 16 bases lay in between. The CDR3 consists of 15 residues. Germline lookup yields CDR1 LGHNA and CDR2 YNFKEQ. CDR3 nucleotide sequence: TGTGCCAGCAGCCAAGACCCGACTCCTTCTGGGGAGCAGTACTTC. Its translation: CASSQDPTPSGEQYF.

This chain uses TRBV7-8 with TRBJ2-5, with 7 bases identical to TRBD1. J was trimmed by 2 bases and V by 5 bases; bases with no gene match: 5. Germline V gene sequence: CDR1 SGHVS, CDR2 FQNEAQ. CDR3 length equals 14 residues. The CDR3 loop is CASSKRQGQETQYF. The DNA of the CDR3 is TGTGCCAGCAGCAAAAGACAGGGACAAGAGACCCAGTACTTC.

V usage is TRBV5-1 and J usage is TRBJ1-6; no reliable D call. The CDR3 length is 14 residues. V lost 0 bases and J lost 7, with 8 bases in between. Germline V gene data show CDR1 as SGHRS and CDR2 as YFSETQ. The CDR3 here is CASSLAGNNSPLHF. CDR3 sequence (DNA): TGCGCCAGCAGCTTGGCCGGGAACAATTCACCCCTCCACTTT.

The J gene is TRBJ2-5, the V gene TRBV7-9; 8 nucleotides agree with TRBD2. After removal of 3 bases from V and 5 bases from J, the junction contained 8 bases not matched to a gene. Germline V CDR1 and CDR2: SEHNR, FQNEAQ (reference sequence). The CDR3 is 15 amino acids. DNA for the CDR3: TGTGCCAGCAGCTTGACCCGGGGGGGACCGGAGACCCAGTACTTC. Its protein product is CASSLTRGGPETQYF.

The chain couples TRBV13 to TRBJ1-4, with 8 bases lining up with TRBD1. The germline gives CDR1 PRHDT, CDR2 FYEKMQ (reference sequence). The CDR3 has 15 residues. V lost 2 bases, J lost 7 bases, and 6 bases stayed unmatched. The CDR3: CASSLFDRGSEKLFF. DNA for the CDR3: TGTGCCAGCAGCTTATTTGACAGGGGAAGTGAAAAACTGTTTTTT. Full variable domain (rest looked up from reference TRBV13 and TRBJ1-4): AAGVIQSPRHLIKEKRETATLKCYPIPRHDTVYWYQQGPGQDPQFLISFYEKMQSDKGSIPDRFSAQQFSDYHSELNMSSLELGDSALYFCASSLFDRGSEKLFFGSGTQLSVL.

The chain joins TRBV27 to TRBJ1-2, with D unresolved. Germline assignment: CDR1 MNHEY and CDR2 SMNVEV (reference sequence). Trimming cost V 5 bases and J 4 bases, with 11 bases left between them. The CDR3 contains 13 residues. CDR3 coding DNA: TGTGCCAGCAGTCCGGGATGGGCCTATGGCTACACCTTC. Protein product: CASSPGWAYGYTF.